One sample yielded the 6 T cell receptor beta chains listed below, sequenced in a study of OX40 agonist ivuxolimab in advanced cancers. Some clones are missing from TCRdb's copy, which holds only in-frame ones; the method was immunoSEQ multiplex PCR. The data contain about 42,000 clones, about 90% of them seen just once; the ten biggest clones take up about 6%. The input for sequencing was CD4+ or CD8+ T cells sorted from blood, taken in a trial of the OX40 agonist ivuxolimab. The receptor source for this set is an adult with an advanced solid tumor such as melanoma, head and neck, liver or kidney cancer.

This chain's CDR3 is CASSLRGHQETQYF. In nucleotides, the CDR3 is TGTGCCAGCAGCTTAAGGGGGCACCAAGAGACCCAGTACTTC. The rearrangement joins TRBV7-3 to TRBJ2-5, with a possible D match to TRBD1 (6 bases). Germline assignment: CDR1 SGHTA and CDR2 FQGTGA. Trimming cost V 1 base and J 0 bases, with 6 bases left between them. The CDR3 has 14 amino acids.

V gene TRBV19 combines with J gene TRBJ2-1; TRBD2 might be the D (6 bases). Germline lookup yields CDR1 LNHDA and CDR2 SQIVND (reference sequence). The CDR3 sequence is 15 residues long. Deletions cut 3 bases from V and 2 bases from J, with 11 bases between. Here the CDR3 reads CASSIEGLTYNEQFF. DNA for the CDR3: TGTGCCAGTAGTATCGAGGGACTTACCTACAATGAGCAGTTCTTC.

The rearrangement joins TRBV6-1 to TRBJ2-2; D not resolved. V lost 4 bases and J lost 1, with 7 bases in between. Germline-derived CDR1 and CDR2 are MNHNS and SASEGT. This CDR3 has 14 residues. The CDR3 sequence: CASSVQLNTGELFF. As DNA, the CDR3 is TGTGCCAGCAGTGTACAGTTGAACACCGGGGAGCTGTTTTTT.

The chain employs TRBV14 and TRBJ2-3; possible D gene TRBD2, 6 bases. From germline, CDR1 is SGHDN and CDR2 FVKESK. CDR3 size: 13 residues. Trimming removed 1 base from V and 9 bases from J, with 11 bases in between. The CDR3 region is CASSQGARETQYF. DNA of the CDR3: TGTGCCAGCAGCCAAGGAGCTCGGGAGACGCAGTATTTT. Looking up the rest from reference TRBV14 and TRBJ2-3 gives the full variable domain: EAGVTQFPSHSVIEKGQTVTLRCDPISGHDNLYWYRRVMGKEIKFLLHFVKESKQDESGMPNNRFLAERTGGTYSTLKVQPAELEDSGVYFCASSQGARETQYFGPGTRLTVL.

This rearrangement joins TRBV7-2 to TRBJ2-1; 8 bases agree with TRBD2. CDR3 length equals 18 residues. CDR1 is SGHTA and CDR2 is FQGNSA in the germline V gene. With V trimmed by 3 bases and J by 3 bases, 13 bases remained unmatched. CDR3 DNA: TGTGCCAGCAGCTTTTCCCTCTTTGCGGGAGGCATCTACAATGAGCAGTTCTTC. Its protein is CASSFSLFAGGIYNEQFF.

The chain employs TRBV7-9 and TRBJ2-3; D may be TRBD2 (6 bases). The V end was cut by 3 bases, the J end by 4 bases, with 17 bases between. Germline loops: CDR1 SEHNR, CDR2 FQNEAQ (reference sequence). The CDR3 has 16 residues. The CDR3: CASSLPAPGAPDTQYF. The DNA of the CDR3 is TGTGCCAGCAGCTTGCCCGCACCGGGAGCACCAGATACGCAGTATTTT. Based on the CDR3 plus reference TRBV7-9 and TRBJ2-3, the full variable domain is DTGVSQNPRHKITKRGQNVTFRCDPISEHNRLYWYRQTLGQGPEFLTYFQNEAQLEKSRLLSDRFSAERPKGSFSTLEIQRTEQGDSAMYLCASSLPAPGAPDTQYFGPGTRLTVL.